This note documents a single T cell receptor beta chain sequence. Its target is unknown. This entry is derived from a study of cytomegalovirus exposure and HLA in healthy donors. Study details: About 85 million unique TCRs from HLA-typed donors were held in an early release of data.

60 Vbeta and 13 Jbeta primers were used in PCR. Clones were sequenced by immunoSEQ multiplex PCR, and TCRdb holds only the in-frame ones, with some missing. The sample comprises about 110,000 clones, approximately 71% of which are singletons, and approximately 8.4% rests with the top ten. Findings of the study overall: A later analysis appeared to link common viral pathogens to several of the most significant clusters. Analysis performed later found 16,951 TCR beta sequences associated with HLA alleles at 0.05 false discovery rate. What was likely a sequencing artifact was a cluster of highly shared sequence variants.

This receptor was taken from a man between 40 and 49 years old in good health and CMV-seronegative. Sequencing used PBMCs.

The CDR3 reads CASVTADTQYF. CDR3 DNA sequence: TGTGCCAGCGTCACAGCAGATACGCAGTATTTT. The V gene is TRBV25-1, the J gene TRBJ2-3; D ambiguous. This CDR3 is 11 amino acids long. CDR1 is MGHDK and CDR2 is SYGVNS in the germline V gene. The V and J ends lost 8 bases and 4 bases respectively, with 7 bases between them.